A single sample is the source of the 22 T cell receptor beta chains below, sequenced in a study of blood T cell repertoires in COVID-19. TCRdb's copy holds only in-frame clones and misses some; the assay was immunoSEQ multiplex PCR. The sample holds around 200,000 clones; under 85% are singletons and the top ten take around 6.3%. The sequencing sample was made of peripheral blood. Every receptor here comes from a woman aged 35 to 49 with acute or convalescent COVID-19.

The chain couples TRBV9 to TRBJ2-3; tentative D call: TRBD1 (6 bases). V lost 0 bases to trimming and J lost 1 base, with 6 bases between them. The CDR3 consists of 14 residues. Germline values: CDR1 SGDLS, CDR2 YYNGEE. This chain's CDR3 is CASSVGQGTDTQYF. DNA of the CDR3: TGTGCCAGCAGCGTAGGACAGGGCACAGATACGCAGTATTTT.

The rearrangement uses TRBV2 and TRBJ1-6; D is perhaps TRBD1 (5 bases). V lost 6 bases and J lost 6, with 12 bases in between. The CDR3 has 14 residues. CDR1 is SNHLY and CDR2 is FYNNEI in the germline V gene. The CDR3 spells CASRADSVNSPLHF. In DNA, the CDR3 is TGTGCCAGCAGGGCTGACAGTGTTAATTCACCCCTCCACTTT.

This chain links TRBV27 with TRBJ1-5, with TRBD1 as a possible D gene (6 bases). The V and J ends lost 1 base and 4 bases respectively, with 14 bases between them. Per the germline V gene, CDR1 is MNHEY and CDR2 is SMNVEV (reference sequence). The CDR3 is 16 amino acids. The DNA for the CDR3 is TGTGCCAGCAGTTTATATGGACAGCAGGATAATCAGCCCCAGCATTTT. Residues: CASSLYGQQDNQPQHF.

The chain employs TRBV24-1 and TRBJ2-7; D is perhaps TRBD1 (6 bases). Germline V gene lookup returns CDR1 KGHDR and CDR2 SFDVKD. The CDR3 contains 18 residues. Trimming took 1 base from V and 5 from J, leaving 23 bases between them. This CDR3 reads CATSDFRGGFTGKNEQYF. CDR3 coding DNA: TGTGCCACCAGTGATTTCCGGGGTGGATTTACAGGGAAGAACGAGCAGTACTTC.

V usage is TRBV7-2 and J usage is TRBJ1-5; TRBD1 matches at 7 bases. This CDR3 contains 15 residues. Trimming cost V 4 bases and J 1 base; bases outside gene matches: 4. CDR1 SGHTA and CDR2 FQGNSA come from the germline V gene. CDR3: CASSSATGSNQPQHF. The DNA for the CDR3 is TGTGCCAGCAGCTCTGCGACAGGGAGCAATCAGCCCCAGCATTTT.

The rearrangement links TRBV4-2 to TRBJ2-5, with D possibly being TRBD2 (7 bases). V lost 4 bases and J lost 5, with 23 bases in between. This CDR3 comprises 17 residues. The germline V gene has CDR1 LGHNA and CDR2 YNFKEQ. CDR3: CASSPRGGAGVGETQYF. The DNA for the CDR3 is TGTGCCAGCAGCCCCAGAGGGGGGGCAGGGGTGGGGGAGACCCAGTACTTC.

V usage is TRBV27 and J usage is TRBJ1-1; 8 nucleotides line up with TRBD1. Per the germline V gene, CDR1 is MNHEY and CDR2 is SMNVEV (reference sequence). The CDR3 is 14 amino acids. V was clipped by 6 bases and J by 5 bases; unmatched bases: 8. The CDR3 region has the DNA TGTGCCAGCAGGCCAGGGGGCGCACGGACTGAAGCTTTCTTT. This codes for CASRPGGARTEAFF.

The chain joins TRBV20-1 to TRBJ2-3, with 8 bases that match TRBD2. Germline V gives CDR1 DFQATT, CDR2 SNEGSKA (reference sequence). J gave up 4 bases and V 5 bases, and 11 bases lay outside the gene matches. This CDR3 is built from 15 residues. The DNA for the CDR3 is TGCAGTGCTCGTGATTCCGGGAGGGGGGCAGATACGCAGTATTTT. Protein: CSARDSGRGADTQYF.

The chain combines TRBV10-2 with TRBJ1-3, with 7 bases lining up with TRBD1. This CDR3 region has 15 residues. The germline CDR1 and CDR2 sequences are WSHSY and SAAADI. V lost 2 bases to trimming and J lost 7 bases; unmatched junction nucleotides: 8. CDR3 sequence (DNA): TGCGCCAGCAGTGAGCGGACAGGTGCTTTGAACACCATATATTTT. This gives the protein CASSERTGALNTIYF.

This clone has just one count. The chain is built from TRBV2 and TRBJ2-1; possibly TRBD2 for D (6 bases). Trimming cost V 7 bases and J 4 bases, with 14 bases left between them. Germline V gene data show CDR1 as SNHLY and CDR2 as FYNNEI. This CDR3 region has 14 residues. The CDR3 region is CASIWDGGYNEQFF. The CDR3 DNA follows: TGTGCCAGCATTTGGGATGGGGGGTACAATGAGCAGTTCTTC.

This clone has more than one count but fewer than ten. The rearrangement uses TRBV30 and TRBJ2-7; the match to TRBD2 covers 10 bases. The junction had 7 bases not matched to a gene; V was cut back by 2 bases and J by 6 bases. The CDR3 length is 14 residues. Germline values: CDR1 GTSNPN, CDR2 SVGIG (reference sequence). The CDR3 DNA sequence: TGTGCCTGGAGTAGGCTAGCGGGAGCAAGCGAGCAGTACTTC. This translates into CAWSRLAGASEQYF.

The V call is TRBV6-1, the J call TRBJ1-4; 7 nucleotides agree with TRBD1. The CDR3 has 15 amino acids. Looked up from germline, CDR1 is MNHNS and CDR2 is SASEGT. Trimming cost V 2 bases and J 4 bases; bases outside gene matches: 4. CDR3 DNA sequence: TGTGCCAGCAGTGAACGGGGACAGTATAATGAAAAACTGTTTTTT. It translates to CASSERGQYNEKLFF.

CDR3 nucleotides: TGTGCCAGCTCCTTTCATGGGACTAGCGGCTTGGGGGGGCAGTACTTC. Its translation is CASSFHGTSGLGGQYF. The chain has TRBV27 and TRBJ2-7; 11 positions agree with TRBD2. The length of the CDR3 is 16 residues. V trimming: 8 bases; J trimming: 9 bases; junction bases outside the gene matches: 18. CDR1 MNHEY and CDR2 SMNVEV come from the germline V gene (reference sequence).

The CDR3 DNA follows: TGTGCCAGCACCACTTTCTACAATGAGCAGTTCTTC. This translates into CASTTFYNEQFF. The chain links TRBV28 to TRBJ2-1; no clear D. CDR3 length: 12 residues. Germline-derived CDR1 and CDR2 are MDHEN and SYDVKM. V shed 7 bases and J shed 3 bases, with 7 bases lying between them.

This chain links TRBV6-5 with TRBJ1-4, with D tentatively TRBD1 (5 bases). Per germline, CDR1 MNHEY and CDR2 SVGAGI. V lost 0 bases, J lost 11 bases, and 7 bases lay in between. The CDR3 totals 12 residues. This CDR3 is CASSYSGVKLFF. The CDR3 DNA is TGTGCCAGCAGTTACTCAGGGGTCAAACTGTTTTTT.

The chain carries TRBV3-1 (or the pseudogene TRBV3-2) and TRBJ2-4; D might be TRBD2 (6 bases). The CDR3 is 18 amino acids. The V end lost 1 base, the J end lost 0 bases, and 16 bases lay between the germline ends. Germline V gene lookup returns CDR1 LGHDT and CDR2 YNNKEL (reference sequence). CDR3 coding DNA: TGTGCCAGCAGCCAAGTGGGCGGCGGGGCCCTAGCCAAAAACATTCAGTACTTC. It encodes CASSQVGGGALAKNIQYF.

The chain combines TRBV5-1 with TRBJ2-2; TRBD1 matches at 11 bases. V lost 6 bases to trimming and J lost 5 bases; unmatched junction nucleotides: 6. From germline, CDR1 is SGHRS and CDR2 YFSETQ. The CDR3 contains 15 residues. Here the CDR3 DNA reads TGCGCCAGCAAAGAGGGACAGGGGGTAACCGGGGAGCTGTTTTTT. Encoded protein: CASKEGQGVTGELFF.

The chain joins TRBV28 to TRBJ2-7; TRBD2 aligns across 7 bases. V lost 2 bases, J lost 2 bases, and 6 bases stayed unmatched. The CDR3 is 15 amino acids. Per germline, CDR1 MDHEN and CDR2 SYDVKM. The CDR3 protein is CASSLGLAETYEQYF. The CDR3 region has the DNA TGTGCCAGCAGTTTAGGGCTAGCGGAGACCTACGAGCAGTACTTC.

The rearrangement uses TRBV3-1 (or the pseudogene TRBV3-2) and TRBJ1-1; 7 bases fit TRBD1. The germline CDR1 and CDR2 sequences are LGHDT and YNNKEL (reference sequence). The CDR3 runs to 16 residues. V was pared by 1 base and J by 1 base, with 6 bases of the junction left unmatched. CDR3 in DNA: TGTGCCAGCAGCCAAGCTTCCCCAGGGGGGAACACTGAAGCTTTCTTT. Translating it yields CASSQASPGGNTEAFF.

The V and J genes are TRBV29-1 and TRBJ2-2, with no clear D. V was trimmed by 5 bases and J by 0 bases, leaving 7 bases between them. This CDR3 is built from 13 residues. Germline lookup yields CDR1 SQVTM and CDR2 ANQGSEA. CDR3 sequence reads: CSVLGTNTGELFF. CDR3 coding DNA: TGCAGCGTTTTGGGCACGAACACCGGGGAGCTGTTTTTT.

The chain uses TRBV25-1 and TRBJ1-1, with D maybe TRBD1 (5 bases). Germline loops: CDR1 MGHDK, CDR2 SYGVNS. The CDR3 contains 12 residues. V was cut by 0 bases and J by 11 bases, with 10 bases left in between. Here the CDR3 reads CASSEYRGKAFF. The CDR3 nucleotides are TGTGCCAGCAGTGAATACCGGGGGAAGGCTTTCTTT.

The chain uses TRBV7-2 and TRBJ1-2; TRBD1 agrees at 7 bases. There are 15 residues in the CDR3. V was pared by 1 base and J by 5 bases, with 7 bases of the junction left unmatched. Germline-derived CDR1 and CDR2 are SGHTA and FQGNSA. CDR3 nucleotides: TGTGCCAGCAGCTTAGTATGGGACAGAGAGTATGGCTACACCTTC. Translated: CASSLVWDREYGYTF.